Presented here are 20 T cell receptor beta chains from one specimen sequenced in a study of post-analysis software for immune sequencing data. These TCRs' antigens remain unknown. Every TCR beta cDNA library bore unique molecular identifiers. A single record per CDR3 protein comes from TCRdb applying MiXCR to the PCR reads. The data contain 700,000 to 900,000 distinct CDR3 sequences, 35% to 55% of them singletons. Regarding the study as a whole: Controls showed lower frequencies than patients for roughly 5 TRBV segments, and TRBV5-6, TRBV5-1 and TRBV20-1 were among these.

Sequencing was performed on blood. These receptor sequences come from a girl aged 10-17 years with multiple sclerosis.

This clonotype was found a few times. This chain joins TRBV7-9 and TRBJ2-1; D possibly uses TRBD1 or TRBD2 (7 bases each). Germline V gene lookup returns CDR1 SEHNR and CDR2 FQNEAQ (reference sequence). This CDR3 is 15 amino acids long. With 5 bases removed from V and 4 bases from J, the gap between germline ends came to 15 bases. CDR3 amino acids: CASSQGGDSYNEQFF. Written as DNA, the CDR3 is TGTGCCAGCAGCCAGGGGGGGGATTCGTACAATGAGCAGTTCTTC.

This chain connects TRBV28 to TRBJ2-5; 12 bases line up with TRBD2. This CDR3 is built from 16 residues. CDR1 and CDR2 (germline): MDHEN, SYDVKM. The junction had 4 bases not matched to a gene; V was cut back by 3 bases and J by 2 bases. The chain's CDR3 is CASSLTSGSGQETQYF. In DNA form, the CDR3 reads TGTGCCAGCAGTTTGACTAGCGGGAGCGGGCAAGAGACCCAGTACTTC.

This clonotype was detected a few times. This chain uses TRBV29-1 with TRBJ2-1; tentatively, D is TRBD2 (6 bases). Germline V CDR1 and CDR2: SQVTM, ANQGSEA. This CDR3 is 8 amino acids long. Deletions cut 6 bases from V and 12 bases from J, with 6 bases between. CDR3 loop: CSVGGQFF. CDR3 in DNA: TGCAGCGTGGGGGGGCAGTTCTTC.

This clonotype was found a few times. This chain uses TRBV15 with TRBJ1-1; D call uncertain. The length of the CDR3 is 15 residues. Germline V lookup: CDR1 LNHNV, CDR2 YYDKDF (reference sequence). Trimming removed 0 bases at V and 6 bases at J, with 14 bases between. As DNA, the CDR3 is TGTGCCACCAGCAGAGATCCCTTGGCGGGCGCTGAAGCTTTCTTT. Amino acid sequence: CATSRDPLAGAEAFF.

This clonotype was recorded once. The CDR3 sequence is CASSFSVSVDEQYF. The CDR3 nucleotides read TGTGCCAGCAGCTTTAGCGTATCCGTCGACGAGCAGTACTTC. The chain is built from TRBV13 and TRBJ2-5; D might be TRBD2 (5 bases). The last part of the DNA fits TRBJ2-7 better; the J call may be wrong. The CDR3 totals 14 residues. Germline assignment: CDR1 PRHDT and CDR2 FYEKMQ (reference sequence).

This clonotype came up a few times. The CDR3 bases are TGTGCCAGCAGCGTAGAAAGCGGGAGGTACAATGAGCAGTTCTTC. Its translation is CASSVESGRYNEQFF. The chain couples TRBV9 to TRBJ2-1; TRBD2 agrees at 9 bases. J was trimmed by 4 bases and V by 0 bases; bases with no gene match: 2. The CDR3 is made up of 15 amino acids. The germline V gene encodes CDR1 SGDLS and CDR2 YYNGEE.

The table lists this clonotype with a few counts. The rearrangement links TRBV10-3 to TRBJ2-7; 7 bases match TRBD2. The CDR3 length is 14 residues. J lost 6 bases, V lost 6 bases, and 11 bases had no gene match. Germline CDR1 is ENHRY and CDR2 is SYGVKD. For the CDR3, the DNA is TGTGCCATCAGAGAGACTAGCAAGCTTGGCGAGCAGTACTTC. It yields the protein CAIRETSKLGEQYF.

The CDR3 DNA follows: TGTGCCAGCAGCCAAGATGGGACGTGGGGCGGGAGGGCCGGTAATGAGCAGTTCTTC. Its translation is CASSQDGTWGGRAGNEQFF. The rearrangement links TRBV4-2 to TRBJ2-1; the match to TRBD2 covers 9 bases. CDR1 LGHNA and CDR2 YNFKEQ come from the germline V gene. Losses at the gene ends were 0 bases for V and 7 bases for J; bases not matched to a gene: 16. This CDR3 region has 19 residues.

This clonotype was seen more than once but under ten times. The chain is built from TRBV5-1 and TRBJ2-7; 14 bases map to TRBD2. Trimming removed 4 bases from V and 6 bases from J; junction bases left unmatched: 12. CDR3 length: 17 residues. Germline V gene data show CDR1 as SGHRS and CDR2 as YFSETQ. The CDR3 loop is CASSPLGTSGSPSEQYF. CDR3 DNA sequence: TGCGCCAGCAGCCCGCTGGGGACTAGCGGGAGTCCTTCCGAGCAGTACTTC.

The genes are TRBV29-1 and TRBJ1-2, with a tentative D call TRBD1 (5 bases). CDR3 length: 15 residues. V gave up 3 bases and J gave up 4 bases, with 18 bases separating them. Germline V lookup: CDR1 SQVTM, CDR2 ANQGSEA. The CDR3, as DNA: TGCAGCGTTGATAGTGGGGGTCGATCCCTCTATGGCTACACCTTC. Its protein is CSVDSGGRSLYGYTF.

The genes are TRBV15 and TRBJ2-5, with unresolved D. V lost 0 bases to trimming and J lost 3 bases, with 11 bases between them. CDR3 length: 15 amino acids. Germline lookup yields CDR1 LNHNV and CDR2 YYDKDF (reference sequence). The CDR3 loop reads CATSRDPGQKETQYF. CDR3 bases: TGTGCCACCAGCAGAGATCCGGGCCAGAAAGAGACCCAGTACTTC.

This clonotype was seen a few times. The rearrangement uses TRBV7-2 and TRBJ2-1; a possible D gene is TRBD2 (6 bases). This CDR3 spans 14 amino acids. V lost 6 bases and J lost 8, with 17 bases in between. The germline V gene encodes CDR1 SGHTA and CDR2 FQGNSA. As DNA, the CDR3 is TGTGCCAGCAGTCCGGACATAGCGGCCGATGAGCAGTTCTTC. Protein sequence: CASSPDIAADEQFF. The entire variable domain, with the rest obtained from reference TRBV7-2 and TRBJ2-1, is as follows: GAGVSQSPSNKVTEKGKDVELRCDPISGHTALYWYRQSLGQGLEFLIYFQGNSAPDKSGLPSDRFSAERTGGSVSTLTIQRTQQEDSAVYLCASSPDIAADEQFFGPGTRLTVL.

This clonotype has only a few counts. V and J are TRBV27 and TRBJ2-4; TRBD1 might be the D (5 bases). With the DNA end fitting TRBJ2-7 better, the J assignment may be wrong. Germline V gene lookup returns CDR1 MNHEY and CDR2 SMNVEV (reference sequence). CDR3 length equals 13 residues. The CDR3 protein is CASGSMGPHEQYF. The CDR3 DNA follows: TGTGCCAGCGGAAGTATGGGGCCCCACGAGCAGTACTTC.

This rearrangement joins TRBV20-1 to TRBJ2-1; no firm D call. In germline, CDR1 is DFQATT, CDR2 SNEGSKA (reference sequence). CDR3 length equals 16 residues. V lost 0 bases and J 4 bases, leaving 16 bases between the germline ends. This chain's CDR3 is CSARDLQEPIYNEQFF. The CDR3 DNA sequence: TGCAGTGCTAGAGATCTCCAGGAGCCGATTTACAATGAGCAGTTCTTC.

The genes are TRBV7-2 and TRBJ2-7; TRBD2 matches 11 bases. Trimming at V came to 7 bases and at J to 6 bases, leaving 8 bases not matched to a gene. Germline V gives CDR1 SGHTA, CDR2 FQGNSA. The CDR3 spans 14 residues. The CDR3 DNA reads as TGTGCCAGCACCCCGACTAGCGGGATGGTCGAGCAGTACTTC. Its protein product is CASTPTSGMVEQYF.

The chain has TRBV12-3 or TRBV12-4 and TRBJ2-1, with D perhaps matching TRBD1 (6 bases). Trimming removed 0 bases at V and 5 bases at J, with 14 bases between. The CDR3 is made up of 16 amino acids. CDR3 sequence reads: CASSLALDSGDNEQFF. The CDR3, as DNA: TGTGCCAGCAGTTTAGCGCTGGATTCAGGGGACAATGAGCAGTTCTTC.

As for this clonotype: One end of the junction does not line up with germline, which may come from a read error. The V and J genes are TRBV5-5 and TRBJ2-1, with 9 nucleotides matching TRBD1. This CDR3 is 16 amino acids long. Germline V gene sequence: CDR1 SGHKS, CDR2 YYEKEE (reference sequence). CDR3 in DNA: TGTGCCAGCAGCTTTATGGGGGACAGGGAGTACAGTGAGCAGTTCTTC. This gives the protein CASSFMGDREYSEQFF.

This clonotype was detected only a few times. The chain uses TRBV5-1 and TRBJ2-1; 7 nucleotides agree with TRBD2. V gave up 1 base and J gave up 2 bases; unmatched junction bases: 6. The CDR3 loop spans 16 amino acids. The V gene's germline CDR1 is SGHRS and CDR2 YFSETQ. This CDR3 reads CASSLSGGGAYNEQFF. In nucleotides, the CDR3 is TGCGCCAGCAGCTTGAGTGGTGGGGGGGCCTACAATGAGCAGTTCTTC.

This chain joins TRBV12-3 or TRBV12-4 and TRBJ1-5; the match to TRBD1 covers 10 bases. The CDR3 spans 15 residues. J lost 6 bases, V lost 3 bases, and 5 bases had no gene match. CDR3: CASSFQGQGTQPQHF. Here the CDR3 DNA reads TGTGCCAGCAGTTTTCAGGGACAGGGGACTCAGCCCCAGCATTTT.

The genes are TRBV7-9 and TRBJ2-1, with D unclear. Trimming took off 2 bases at V and 6 bases at J, with 11 bases between the two ends. Germline loops: CDR1 SEHNR, CDR2 FQNEAQ (reference sequence). The CDR3 has 14 residues. The CDR3 protein is CASSLSLSPNEQFF. The CDR3 DNA reads TGTGCCAGCAGCTTAAGTCTGAGTCCCAATGAGCAGTTCTTC. The full variable domain, in which reference TRBV7-9 and TRBJ2-1 provide the parts outside the CDR3, is DTGVSQNPRHKITKRGQNVTFRCDPISEHNRLYWYRQTLGQGPEFLTYFQNEAQLEKSRLLSDRFSAERPKGSFSTLEIQRTEQGDSAMYLCASSLSLSPNEQFFGPGTRLTVL.